This is a list of T cell receptor beta chains from one sample in a study of vaccination effects on CD4 cells after COVID-19. No antigen has been assigned to these receptors. The data were produced by immunoSEQ multiplex PCR, yet TCRdb's version contains in-frame clones alone and is incomplete. The table shows 25,000 to 30,000 clones, with less than 75% occurring only once. Source: CD4+ T cells from PBMCs cultured without peptide, taken before COVID-19 vaccination. These TCRs come from a human donor who received a COVID-19 vaccine. The CDR3 runs from the conserved cysteine through the conserved F or W. A D gene is named only where the DNA matches it firmly. Clone size is shown for a subset of rows, as once, few, many or a class of expanded clone.

v_gene: TRBV18
d_gene: NA
abundance: NA
j_gene: TRBJ2-3
CDR3aa: CASSPPRTGRSTDTQYF
CDR3nt: TGTGCCAGCTCACCACCGAGAACAGGGAGGAGCACAGATACGCAGTATTTT

v_gene: TRBV10-1
d_gene: TRBD1
abundance: NA
j_gene: TRBJ1-1
CDR3aa: CASSYLRDRGFTEAFF
CDR3nt: TGCGCCAGCAGTTACCTCCGGGACAGGGGATTTACTGAAGCTTTCTTT

v_gene: TRBV7-9
d_gene: NA
abundance: NA
j_gene: TRBJ2-3
CDR3aa: CASSPLGFETQYF
CDR3nt: TGTGCCAGCAGCCCACTGGGGTTCGAAACGCAGTATTTT

v_gene: TRBV2
d_gene: NA
abundance: few
j_gene: TRBJ1-2
CDR3aa: CASSGRRGQKSDYGYTF
CDR3nt: TGTGCCAGCAGTGGTAGGAGGGGTCAAAAAAGTGACTATGGCTACACCTTC

v_gene: TRBV6-6
d_gene: NA
abundance: NA
j_gene: TRBJ2-7
CDR3aa: CARTDRYYEQYF
CDR3nt: TGTGCCAGGACGGACAGATACTACGAGCAGTACTTC

v_gene: TRBV6-6
d_gene: NA
abundance: NA
j_gene: TRBJ2-3
CDR3aa: CASSYSSGEDTQYF
CDR3nt: TGTGCCAGCAGTTACTCGAGTGGGGAAGATACGCAGTATTTT

v_gene: TRBV6-1
d_gene: NA
abundance: few
j_gene: TRBJ2-5
CDR3aa: CASSESYVETQYF
CDR3nt: TGTGCCAGCAGTGAAAGTTACGTGGAGACCCAGTACTTC

v_gene: TRBV13
d_gene: TRBD1
abundance: NA
j_gene: TRBJ2-1
CDR3aa: CASRGQHHNEQFF
CDR3nt: TGTGCCAGCAGGGGACAGCATCACAATGAGCAGTTCTTC

v_gene: TRBV29-1
d_gene: TRBD1
abundance: NA
j_gene: TRBJ2-7
CDR3aa: CSVGQGQGGNEQYF
CDR3nt: TGCAGCGTTGGGCAGGGACAGGGAGGGAACGAGCAGTACTTC

v_gene: TRBV10-3
d_gene: NA
abundance: NA
j_gene: TRBJ2-1
CDR3aa: CAISESGYNEQFF
CDR3nt: TGTGCCATCAGTGAGTCAGGGTACAATGAGCAGTTCTTC

v_gene: TRBV19
d_gene: TRBD1
abundance: NA
j_gene: TRBJ1-2
CDR3aa: CASSTGTGYGYTF
CDR3nt: TGTGCCAGTAGTACCGGGACAGGATATGGCTACACCTTC